This passage covers 24 T cell receptor beta chains from one sample sequenced in a study of technical replicates of blood from a few donors. Clones were read by immunoSEQ multiplex PCR, and TCRdb kept only the in-frame ones, dropping some. In the table there are tens of thousands of clones, 85% to 95% of which are singletons. Sequenced material: T cells isolated from PBMCs. The receptors were sampled from a human donor in good health.

This chain links TRBV29-1 with TRBJ1-3; D gene ambiguous. CDR1 and CDR2 (germline): SQVTM, ANQGSEA. The CDR3 spans 11 residues. V lost 5 bases and J lost 0, with 2 bases in between. DNA of the CDR3: TGCAGCGTTCACTCTGGAAACACCATATATTTT. Translated: CSVHSGNTIYF.

The J gene is TRBJ2-5, the V gene TRBV9; 10 bases are shared with TRBD2. V dropped 4 bases and J dropped 5; count of bases not matched to a gene: 5. CDR3 size: 14 residues. Germline assignment: CDR1 SGDLS and CDR2 YYNGEE. The CDR3 DNA is TGTGCCAGCAGCTCTAGCGGGAGAGCGGAGACCCAGTACTTC. This codes for CASSSSGRAETQYF.

The chain is built from TRBV6-5 and TRBJ2-5; perhaps TRBD2 as D (6 bases). V was shortened by 5 bases and J by 5 bases, with 18 bases between the two germline ends. Germline assignment: CDR1 MNHEY and CDR2 SVGAGI. This CDR3 contains 15 residues. The CDR3 DNA reads TGTGCCAGCAGTGTTGGCGGGACCCTCAAGGAGACCCAGTACTTC. It encodes CASSVGGTLKETQYF.

The chain recombines TRBV4-1 with TRBJ2-3; no firm D call. CDR3 length equals 14 residues. Trimming took 1 base from V and 7 from J, leaving 12 bases between them. Germline CDR1 MGHRA, CDR2 YSYEKL. This CDR3 is CASSQANSIYTQYF. CDR3 nucleotides: TGCGCCAGCAGCCAAGCCAATTCCATTTATACGCAGTATTTT.

The chain carries TRBV6-5 and TRBJ1-4; D remains ambiguous. This CDR3 spans 15 amino acids. Trimming shortened V by 0 bases and J by 5 bases, and 10 bases separated the two germline ends. CDR1 is MNHEY, CDR2 SVGAGI, per germline. The CDR3 region is CASSYSIPENEKLFF. The CDR3 DNA reads as TGTGCCAGCAGTTACTCGATACCAGAAAATGAAAAACTGTTTTTT.

With respect to this clone: One end of the junction varies from germline; a read error may be responsible. This chain joins TRBV5-5 and TRBJ1-2, with a tentative D call TRBD1 (6 bases). Germline V gene lookup returns CDR1 SGHKS and CDR2 YYEKEE (reference sequence). The CDR3 runs to 13 residues. The CDR3 DNA reads TGTGCCAGCACCTTGGACAGAAACTATGGCTACACCTTC. This gives the protein CASTLDRNYGYTF.

V is TRBV5-8 and J is TRBJ1-1; 9 bases fit TRBD1. Germline-derived CDR1 and CDR2 are SGHTS and YDEGEE. This CDR3 has 12 residues. V lost 4 bases and J lost 10; bases outside the gene matches: 5. In nucleotides, the CDR3 is TGTGCCAGCAGCCGGACAGGGGCGGCAGCTTTCTTT. It translates to CASSRTGAAAFF. The full variable domain, rest sourced from reference TRBV5-8 and TRBJ1-1, is EAGVTQSPTHLIKTRGQQATLRCSPISGHTSVYWYQQALGLGLQFLLWYDEGEERNRGNFPPRFSGRQFPNYSSELNVNALELEDSALYLCASSRTGAAAFFGQGTRLTVV.

The V and J genes are TRBV29-1 and TRBJ1-2; TRBD1 agrees at 9 bases. Germline CDR1 is SQVTM and CDR2 is ANQGSEA. Trimming removed 6 bases from V and 6 bases from J; junction bases left unmatched: 11. The CDR3 length is 14 residues. The CDR3 here is CSVGAWTGANGYTF. The CDR3 region has the DNA TGCAGCGTGGGGGCCTGGACAGGGGCCAATGGCTACACCTTC.

The gene calls are TRBV9 and TRBJ1-5, with D possibly matching TRBD1 (6 bases). The CDR3 spans 14 residues. Germline V lookup: CDR1 SGDLS, CDR2 YYNGEE. The V and J ends lost 3 bases and 4 bases respectively, with 11 bases between them. The CDR3 DNA is TGTGCCAGCAGCGCAGGGGCAGAGAATCAGCCCCAGCATTTT. Residues: CASSAGAENQPQHF.

This clone was seen only once. V is TRBV19 and J is TRBJ1-2; TRBD1 aligns across 7 bases. V lost 5 bases and J lost 3; bases outside the gene matches: 6. This CDR3 is 14 amino acids long. CDR1 is LNHDA and CDR2 is SQIVND in the germline V gene (reference sequence). This chain's CDR3 is CASSEGALDYGYTF. The CDR3 DNA follows: TGTGCCAGTAGTGAGGGGGCGCTTGACTATGGCTACACCTTC.

The chain employs TRBV7-6 and TRBJ1-1; maybe TRBD1 (5 bases). The CDR3 has 16 residues. Germline values: CDR1 SGHVS, CDR2 FNYEAQ. The V gene lost 1 base and the J gene lost 1 base, with 13 bases spanning the gap. The CDR3 reads CASSLVGGLQNTEAFF. The CDR3 region has the DNA TGTGCCAGCAGCTTAGTGGGGGGACTCCAGAACACTGAAGCTTTCTTT.

The chain combines TRBV12-5 with TRBJ2-5; 8 bases fit TRBD1. This CDR3 spans 12 amino acids. Germline V CDR1 and CDR2: LGHNT, FRNRAP. Losses at the gene ends were 6 bases for V and 5 bases for J; bases not matched to a gene: 2. The CDR3 sequence: CASGWTGETQYF. In DNA form, the CDR3 reads TGTGCTAGTGGGTGGACAGGGGAGACCCAGTACTTC.

V and J are TRBV19 and TRBJ2-7; the D gene is possibly TRBD2 (7 bases). The CDR3 covers 14 residues. Trimming left V 7 bases short and J 3 bases short, with 16 bases between. Germline assignment: CDR1 LNHDA and CDR2 SQIVND (reference sequence). CDR3 nucleotides: TGTGCCAGTATGAGTGGGGGGGGCCTCTACGAGCAGTACTTC. It is translated as CASMSGGGLYEQYF.

The chain employs TRBV9 and TRBJ1-2, with 7 nucleotides matching TRBD1. Trimming took 4 bases from V and 5 from J; bases not matched to a gene: 11. The CDR3 contains 15 residues. In germline, CDR1 is SGDLS, CDR2 YYNGEE. The CDR3 protein is CASSLHRGEDYGYTF. The CDR3 DNA is TGTGCCAGCAGCTTGCACAGGGGAGAAGATTATGGCTACACCTTC.

V usage is TRBV21-1 and J usage is TRBJ1-5; the tabulated D call, TRBD1, remains unverified against the DNA. TRBV21-1 is shown as a pseudogene. This CDR3 region has 13 residues. For the CDR3, the DNA is TGTGCCAGCATACAGGTGCCCAATCAGCCCCAGCATTTT. Amino acid sequence: CASIQVPNQPQHF.

The genes are TRBV5-4 and TRBJ2-1; 7 nucleotides align to TRBD2. The CDR3 loop spans 16 amino acids. Trimming cost V 4 bases and J 7 bases; bases outside gene matches: 14. Germline assignment: CDR1 SGHNT and CDR2 YYREEE (reference sequence). CDR3 sequence (DNA): TGTGCCAGCAGCGTATTCGGGCTAGCGGCAGGAAATGAGCAGTTCTTC. It is translated as CASSVFGLAAGNEQFF.

The chain is built from TRBV14 and TRBJ1-1; D is undetermined. V was shortened by 1 base and J by 3 bases, with 6 bases between the two germline ends. The CDR3 covers 13 residues. CDR1 and CDR2 (germline): SGHDN, FVKESK. CDR3 nucleotide sequence: TGTGCCAGCAGCCAAGGGAGTGACACTGAAGCTTTCTTT. This codes for CASSQGSDTEAFF.

V gene TRBV7-9 combines with J gene TRBJ2-7; 8 bases are a match to TRBD2. The CDR3 runs 13 residues. V gave up 8 bases and J gave up 3 bases; unmatched junction bases: 6. Germline values: CDR1 SEHNR, CDR2 FQNEAQ (reference sequence). The CDR3 loop reads CASLLAGGYEQYF. The CDR3 DNA sequence: TGTGCCAGCCTTTTGGCGGGAGGCTACGAGCAGTACTTC.

Here the CDR3 DNA reads TGTGCCAGCAGCTTAGGACTAGCGTCACAAGAGACCCAGTACTTC. Protein sequence: CASSLGLASQETQYF. The V call is TRBV11-3, the J call TRBJ2-5, with 8 bases fitting TRBD2. The junction had 3 bases not matched to a gene; V was cut back by 1 base and J by 2 bases. The V gene's germline CDR1 is SGHNT and CDR2 YENEEA. The CDR3 runs 15 residues.

The chain has TRBV27 and TRBJ1-2; 11 bases fit TRBD1. V shed 5 bases, J shed 5 bases, and the junction held 4 bases outside the gene matches. CDR1 and CDR2 (germline): MNHEY, SMNVEV (reference sequence). This CDR3 region has 14 residues. The CDR3 loop reads CASSRGQGVYGYTF. The CDR3 bases are TGTGCCAGCAGTAGGGGACAGGGGGTTTATGGCTACACCTTC.

The chain has TRBV19 and TRBJ1-2; a weak D match, TRBD1 (5 bases). Trimming pared 4 bases from V and 7 bases from J, leaving 19 bases between. Germline V gene lookup returns CDR1 LNHDA and CDR2 SQIVND (reference sequence). This CDR3 comprises 15 residues. The CDR3, as DNA: TGTGCCAGTAGTACAATGCGGGACGGCCTCTTTGGCTACACCTTC. Translating gives CASSTMRDGLFGYTF.

This rearrangement joins TRBV18 to TRBJ2-1; D is uncertain. The CDR3 contains 14 residues. The ends were cut back, 8 bases at V and 0 bases at J, with 11 bases in the middle. CDR1 and CDR2 (germline): KGHSH, LQKENI. DNA of the CDR3: TGTGCCAGCCTTTTACTCCCCTCCTACAATGAGCAGTTCTTC. As protein: CASLLLPSYNEQFF.

This rearrangement joins TRBV10-3 to TRBJ1-2; TRBD1 aligns across 10 bases. V lost 6 bases and J lost 5; bases outside the gene matches: 6. Germline values: CDR1 ENHRY, CDR2 SYGVKD. This CDR3 has 14 amino acids. CDR3 DNA sequence: TGTGCCATCAGGGGGGACAGGGGCGAATATGGCTACACCTTC. Translation: CAIRGDRGEYGYTF.

This clone was detected only once. The rearrangement links TRBV12-5 to TRBJ2-1, with 8 bases that match TRBD2. The germline V gene encodes CDR1 LGHNT and CDR2 FRNRAP. CDR3 length: 15 amino acids. The V and J ends lost 1 base and 6 bases, in that order; junction bases with no gene match: 5. The CDR3: CASGLGQSGSNEQFF. The DNA for the CDR3 is TGTGCTAGTGGTTTGGGACAGAGCGGGAGCAATGAGCAGTTCTTC.